This T cell receptor beta chain was recorded in a study of PD-1 blockade in classical Hodgkin lymphoma. General observations from the study: It was among complete responders that baseline diversity resembled that of newly diagnosed patients.

As to time point: cycle 4 day 1 (C4D1), after five to seven weeks of nivolumab. Each of the patients experienced relapse following autologous stem cell transplantation, and their brentuximab vedotin exposure differed. The assay was immunoSEQ multiplex PCR, and TCRdb's table has in-frame clones only and misses some. The table has roughly 100,000 clones, approximately 89% seen once. With regard to this clone: Its antigen is as yet unknown.

CDR1 is SQVTM, CDR2 ANQGSEA, per germline. The length of the CDR3 is 12 residues. J gave up 8 bases and V 6 bases, and 8 bases lay outside the gene matches. The TCR sequence derives from a human donor with classical Hodgkin lymphoma. Sample: peripheral blood mononuclear cells (PBMCs), taken before the fourth cycle of nivolumab. The V call is TRBV29-1, the J call TRBJ1-2; 8 bases are a match to TRBD1. The CDR3 nucleotides read TGCAGCGTGGAGACAGGGGTGGGCGGCTACACCTTC. Amino acids: CSVETGVGGYTF.